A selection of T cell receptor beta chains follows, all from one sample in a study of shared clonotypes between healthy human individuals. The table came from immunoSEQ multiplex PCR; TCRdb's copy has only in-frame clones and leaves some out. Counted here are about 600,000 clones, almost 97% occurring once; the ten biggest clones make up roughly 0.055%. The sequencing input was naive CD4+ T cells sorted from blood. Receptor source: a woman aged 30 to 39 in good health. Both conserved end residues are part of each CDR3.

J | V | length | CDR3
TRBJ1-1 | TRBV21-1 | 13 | CASRPGGHTEAFF
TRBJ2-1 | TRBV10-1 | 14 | CASSESGLNNEQFF
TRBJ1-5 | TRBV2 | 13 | CASREYRNQPQHF
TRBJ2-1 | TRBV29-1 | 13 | CSVDGSSYNEQFF
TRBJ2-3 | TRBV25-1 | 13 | CASSDWTGLTQYF
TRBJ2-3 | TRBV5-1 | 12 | CASSLPTDTQYF
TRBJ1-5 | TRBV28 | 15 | CASGKDRYHRQPQHF
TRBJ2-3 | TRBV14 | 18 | CASSQVLGQTSSTDTQYF
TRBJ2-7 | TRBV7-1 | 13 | CASSTTGVYEQYF
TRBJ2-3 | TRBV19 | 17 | CASSITGSGRSTDTQYF
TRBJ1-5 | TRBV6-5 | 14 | CASSPGTGVGPQHF
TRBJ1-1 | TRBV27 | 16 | CASSKQGAITNTEAFF
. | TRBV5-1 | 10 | CKPFSYEQYF
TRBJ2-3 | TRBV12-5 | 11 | CASGEQDTQYF
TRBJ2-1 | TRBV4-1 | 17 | CASSQGLAGGPVFEQFF
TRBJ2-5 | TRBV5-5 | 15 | CASSFLTSGQETQYF
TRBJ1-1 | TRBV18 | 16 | CASSQNRGDLNTEAFF
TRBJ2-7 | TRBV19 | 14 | CASSFGLDSYEQYF
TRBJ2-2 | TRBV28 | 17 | CASSSYGTSIPTGELFF
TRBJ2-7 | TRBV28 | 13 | CASRREPYYEQYF
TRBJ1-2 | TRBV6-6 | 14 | CASSSGTGAYGYTF
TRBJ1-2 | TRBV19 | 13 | CASSIAQTYGYTF
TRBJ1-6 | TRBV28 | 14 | CASSFGQWNSPLHF
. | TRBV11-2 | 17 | CASSLVSWPRDSYEQYF
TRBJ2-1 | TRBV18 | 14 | CASSWDEAYNEQFF
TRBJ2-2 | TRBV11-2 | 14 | CASSLGDWAGELFF
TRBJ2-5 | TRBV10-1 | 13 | CASSSGGGETQYF
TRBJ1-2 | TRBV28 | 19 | CASSLSGTVDDQANYGYTF
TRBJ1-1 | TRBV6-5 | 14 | CASNKQASPGEAFF
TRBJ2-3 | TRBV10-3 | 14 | CAIAGLAGADTQYF
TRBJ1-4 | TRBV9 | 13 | CASSVGTNEKLFF
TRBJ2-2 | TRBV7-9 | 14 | CASNGGGGAGELFF
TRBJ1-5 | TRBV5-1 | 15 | CASSLDSNSNQPQHF
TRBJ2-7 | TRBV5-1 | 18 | CASSPTGLAGGDSYEQYF
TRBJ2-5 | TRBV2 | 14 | CASNFRGQQETQYF
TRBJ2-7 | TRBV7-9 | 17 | CASSLVSVAGERYEQYF
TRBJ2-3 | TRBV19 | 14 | CATLAGEMTDTQYF
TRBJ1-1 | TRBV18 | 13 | CASSPDREREAFF
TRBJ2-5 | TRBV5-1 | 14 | CASSDRQLGETQYF
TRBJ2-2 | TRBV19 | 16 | CASSIVSGSVRGELFF
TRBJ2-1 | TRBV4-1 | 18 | CASSQDQQLAGNSNEQFF
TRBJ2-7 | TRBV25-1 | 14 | CASSEWGVTYEQYF
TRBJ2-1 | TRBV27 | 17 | CASSPLLAGGSYNEQFF
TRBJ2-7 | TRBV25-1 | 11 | CASQNRYEQYF
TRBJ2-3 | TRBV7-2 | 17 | CASSLSLGAEITDTQYF
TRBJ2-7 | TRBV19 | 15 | CASSTAGGSSYEQYF
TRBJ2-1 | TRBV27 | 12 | CASSFGGNEQFF
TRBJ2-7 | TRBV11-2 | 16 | CASSLKGGQGLNEQYF
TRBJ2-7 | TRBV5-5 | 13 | CASSFGPTYEQYF
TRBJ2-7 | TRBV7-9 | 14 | CASSPRVHSYEQYF
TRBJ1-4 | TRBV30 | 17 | CAWSDPFRGMWPEKLFF
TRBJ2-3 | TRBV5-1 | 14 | CASSTQTVTDTQYF
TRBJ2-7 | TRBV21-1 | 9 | CASRGSKYF
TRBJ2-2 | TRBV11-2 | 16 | CASSPMWREDPGELFF
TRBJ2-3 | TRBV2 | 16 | CASSVSGLAGADTQYF